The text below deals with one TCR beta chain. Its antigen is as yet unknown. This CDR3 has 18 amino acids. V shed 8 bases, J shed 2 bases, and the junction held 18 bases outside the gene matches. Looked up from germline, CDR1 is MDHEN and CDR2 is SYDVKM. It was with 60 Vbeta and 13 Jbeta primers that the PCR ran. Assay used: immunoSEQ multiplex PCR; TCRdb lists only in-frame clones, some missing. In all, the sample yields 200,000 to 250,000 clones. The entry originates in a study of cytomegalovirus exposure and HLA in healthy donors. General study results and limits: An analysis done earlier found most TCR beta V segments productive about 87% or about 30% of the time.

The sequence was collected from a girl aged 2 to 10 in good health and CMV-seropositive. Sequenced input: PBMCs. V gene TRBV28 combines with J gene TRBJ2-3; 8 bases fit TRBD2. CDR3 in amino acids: CASDGLAGKGTTTDTQYF. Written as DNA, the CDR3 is TGTGCCAGCGACGGATTAGCGGGAAAGGGTACGACCACAGATACGCAGTATTTT.